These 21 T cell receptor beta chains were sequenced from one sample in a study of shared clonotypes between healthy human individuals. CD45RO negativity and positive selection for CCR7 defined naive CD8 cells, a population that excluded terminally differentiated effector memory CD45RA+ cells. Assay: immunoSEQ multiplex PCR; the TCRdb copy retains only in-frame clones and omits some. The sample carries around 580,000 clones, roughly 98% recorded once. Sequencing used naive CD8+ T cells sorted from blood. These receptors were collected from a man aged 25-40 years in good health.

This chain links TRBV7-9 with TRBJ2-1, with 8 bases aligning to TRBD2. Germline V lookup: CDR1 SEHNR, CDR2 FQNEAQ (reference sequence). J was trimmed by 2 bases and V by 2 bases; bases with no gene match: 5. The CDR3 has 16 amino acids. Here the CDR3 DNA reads TGTGCCAGCAGCTTATCCAGCGGGAGCGCCTACAATGAGCAGTTCTTC. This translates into CASSLSSGSAYNEQFF.

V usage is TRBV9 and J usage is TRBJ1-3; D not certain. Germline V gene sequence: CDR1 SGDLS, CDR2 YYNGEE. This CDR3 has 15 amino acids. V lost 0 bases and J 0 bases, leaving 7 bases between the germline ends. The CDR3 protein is CASSVGYNSGNTIYF. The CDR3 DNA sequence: TGTGCCAGCAGCGTAGGTTACAACTCTGGAAACACCATATATTTT.

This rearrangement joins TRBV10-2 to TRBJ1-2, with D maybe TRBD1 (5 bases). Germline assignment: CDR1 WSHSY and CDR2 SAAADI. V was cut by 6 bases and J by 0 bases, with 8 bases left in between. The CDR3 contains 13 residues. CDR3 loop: CASRGRANYGYTF. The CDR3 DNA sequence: TGCGCCAGCAGAGGCAGGGCTAACTATGGCTACACCTTC.

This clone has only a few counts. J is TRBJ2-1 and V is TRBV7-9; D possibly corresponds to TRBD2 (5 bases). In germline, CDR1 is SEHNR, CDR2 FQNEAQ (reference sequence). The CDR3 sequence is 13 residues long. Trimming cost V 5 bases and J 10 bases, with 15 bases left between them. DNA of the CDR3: TGTGCCAGCAGCACCGACCAAGCGGACGAGCAGTTCTTC. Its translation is CASSTDQADEQFF. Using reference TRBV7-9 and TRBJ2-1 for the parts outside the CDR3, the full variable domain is DTGVSQNPRHKITKRGQNVTFRCDPISEHNRLYWYRQTLGQGPEFLTYFQNEAQLEKSRLLSDRFSAERPKGSFSTLEIQRTEQGDSAMYLCASSTDQADEQFFGPGTRLTVL.

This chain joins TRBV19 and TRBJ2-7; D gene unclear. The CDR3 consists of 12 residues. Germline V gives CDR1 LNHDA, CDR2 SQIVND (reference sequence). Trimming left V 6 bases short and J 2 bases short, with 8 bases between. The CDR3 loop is CASRSRTYEQYF. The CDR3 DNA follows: TGTGCCAGTAGGTCCAGGACCTACGAGCAGTACTTC.

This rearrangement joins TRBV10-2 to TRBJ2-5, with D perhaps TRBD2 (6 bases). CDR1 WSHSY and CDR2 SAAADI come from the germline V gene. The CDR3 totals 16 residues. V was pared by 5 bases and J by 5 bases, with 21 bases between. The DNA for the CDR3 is TGCGCCAGCAGTCTTCGACTAGTTTCTTTTCTGGAGACCCAGTACTTC. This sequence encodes CASSLRLVSFLETQYF.

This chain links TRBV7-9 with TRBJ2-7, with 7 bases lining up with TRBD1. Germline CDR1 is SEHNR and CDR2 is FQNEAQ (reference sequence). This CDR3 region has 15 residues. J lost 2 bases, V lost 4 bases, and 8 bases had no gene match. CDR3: CASSSRQGGAYEQYF. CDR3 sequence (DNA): TGTGCCAGCAGCTCAAGACAGGGCGGCGCCTACGAGCAGTACTTC.

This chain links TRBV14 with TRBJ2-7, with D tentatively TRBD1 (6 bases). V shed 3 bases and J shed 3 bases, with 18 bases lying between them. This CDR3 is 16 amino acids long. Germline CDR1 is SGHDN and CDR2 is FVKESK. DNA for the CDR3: TGTGCCAGCAGCCAGGACACAGGGTTCGCGGACTACGAGCAGTACTTC. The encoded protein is CASSQDTGFADYEQYF.

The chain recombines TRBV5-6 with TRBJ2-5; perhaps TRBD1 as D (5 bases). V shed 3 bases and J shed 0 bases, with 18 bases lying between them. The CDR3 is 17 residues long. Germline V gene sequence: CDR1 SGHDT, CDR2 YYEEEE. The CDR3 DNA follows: TGTGCCAGCAGCTCCATTAAAGGGGCTCCGGACCAAGAGACCCAGTACTTC. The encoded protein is CASSSIKGAPDQETQYF.

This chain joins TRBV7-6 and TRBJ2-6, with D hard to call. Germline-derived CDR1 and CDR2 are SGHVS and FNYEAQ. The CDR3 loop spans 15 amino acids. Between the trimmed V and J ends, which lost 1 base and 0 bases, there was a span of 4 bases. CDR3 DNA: TGTGCCAGCAGCTTAGAAAGCTCTGGGGCCAACGTCCTGACTTTC. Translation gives CASSLESSGANVLTF.

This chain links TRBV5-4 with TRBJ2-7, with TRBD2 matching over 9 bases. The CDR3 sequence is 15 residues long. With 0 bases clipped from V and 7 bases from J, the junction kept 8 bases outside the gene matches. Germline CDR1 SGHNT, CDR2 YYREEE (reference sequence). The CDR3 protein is CASSLGREGREEQYF. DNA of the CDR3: TGTGCCAGCAGCTTGGGGCGGGAGGGCCGAGAAGAGCAGTACTTC.

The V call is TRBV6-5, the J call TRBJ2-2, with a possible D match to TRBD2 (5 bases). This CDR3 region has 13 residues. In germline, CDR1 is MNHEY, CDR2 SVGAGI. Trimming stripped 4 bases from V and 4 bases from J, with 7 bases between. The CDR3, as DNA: TGTGCCAGCAGTTTGGACTCCACCGGGGAGCTGTTTTTT. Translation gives CASSLDSTGELFF.

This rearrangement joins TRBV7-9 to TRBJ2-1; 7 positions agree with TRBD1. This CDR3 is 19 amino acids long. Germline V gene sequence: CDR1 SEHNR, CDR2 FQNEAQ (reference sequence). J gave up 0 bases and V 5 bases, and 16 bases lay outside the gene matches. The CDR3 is CASSPSHVRDSDSYNEQFF. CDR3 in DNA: TGTGCCAGCAGCCCATCCCATGTCCGGGACAGCGACTCCTACAATGAGCAGTTCTTC. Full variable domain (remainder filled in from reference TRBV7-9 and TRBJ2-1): DTGVSQNPRHKITKRGQNVTFRCDPISEHNRLYWYRQTLGQGPEFLTYFQNEAQLEKSRLLSDRFSAERPKGSFSTLEIQRTEQGDSAMYLCASSPSHVRDSDSYNEQFFGPGTRLTVL.

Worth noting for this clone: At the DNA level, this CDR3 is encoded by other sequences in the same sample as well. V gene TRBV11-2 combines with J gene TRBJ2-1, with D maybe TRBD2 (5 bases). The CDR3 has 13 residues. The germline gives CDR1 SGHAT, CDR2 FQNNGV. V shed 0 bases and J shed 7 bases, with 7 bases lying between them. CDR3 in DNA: TGTGCCAGCAGCTTAGACCCGGGGAATGAGCAGTTCTTC. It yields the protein CASSLDPGNEQFF.

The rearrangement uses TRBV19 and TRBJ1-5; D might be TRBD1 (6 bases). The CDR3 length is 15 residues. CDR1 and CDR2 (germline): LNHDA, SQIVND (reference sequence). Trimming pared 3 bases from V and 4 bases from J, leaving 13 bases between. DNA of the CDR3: TGTGCCAGTAGTATTGCCAGGGGTAGAAATCAGCCCCAGCATTTT. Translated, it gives CASSIARGRNQPQHF. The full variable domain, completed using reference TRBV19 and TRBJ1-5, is DGGITQSPKYLFRKEGQNVTLSCEQNLNHDAMYWYRQDPGQGLRLIYYSQIVNDFQKGDIAEGYSVSREKKESFPLTVTSAQKNPTAFYLCASSIARGRNQPQHFGDGTRLSIL.

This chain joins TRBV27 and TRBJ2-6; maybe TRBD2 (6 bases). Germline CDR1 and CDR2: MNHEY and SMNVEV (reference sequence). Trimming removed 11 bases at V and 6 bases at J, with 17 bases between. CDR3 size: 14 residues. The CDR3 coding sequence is TGTGCCGCGGGACGGAACTCTTTGGCCAACGTCCTGACTTTC. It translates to CAAGRNSLANVLTF.

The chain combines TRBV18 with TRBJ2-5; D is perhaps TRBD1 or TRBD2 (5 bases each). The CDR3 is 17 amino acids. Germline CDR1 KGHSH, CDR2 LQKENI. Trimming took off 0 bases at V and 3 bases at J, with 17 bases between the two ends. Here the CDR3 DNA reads TGTGCCAGCTCACCACCACCCGGGACCCCCGAGAAAGAGACCCAGTACTTC. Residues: CASSPPPGTPEKETQYF.

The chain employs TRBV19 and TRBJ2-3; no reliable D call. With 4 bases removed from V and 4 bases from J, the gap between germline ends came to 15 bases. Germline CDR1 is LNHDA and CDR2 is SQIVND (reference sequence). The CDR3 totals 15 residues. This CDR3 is CASSTLPVTPDTQYF. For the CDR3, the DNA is TGTGCCAGTAGTACCCTCCCGGTAACCCCAGATACGCAGTATTTT.

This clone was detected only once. For the CDR3, the DNA is TGTGCCAGCAGCTTAGGGGACCGCGCGAACACCGGGGAGCTGTTTTTT. This encodes CASSLGDRANTGELFF. This chain joins TRBV7-9 and TRBJ2-2, with D possibly being TRBD1 or TRBD2 (5 bases each). CDR3 length equals 16 residues. CDR1 is SEHNR and CDR2 is FQNEAQ in the germline V gene (reference sequence). Trimming pared 1 base from V and 0 bases from J, leaving 9 bases between. Drawing the rest from reference TRBV7-9 and TRBJ2-2, the complete variable domain is DTGVSQNPRHKITKRGQNVTFRCDPISEHNRLYWYRQTLGQGPEFLTYFQNEAQLEKSRLLSDRFSAERPKGSFSTLEIQRTEQGDSAMYLCASSLGDRANTGELFFGEGSRLTVL.

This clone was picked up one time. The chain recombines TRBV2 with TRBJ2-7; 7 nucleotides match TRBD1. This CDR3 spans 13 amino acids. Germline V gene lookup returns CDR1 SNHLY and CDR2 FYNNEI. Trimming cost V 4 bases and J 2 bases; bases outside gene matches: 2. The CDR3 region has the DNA TGTGCCAGCAGTGGACAGGGCCCCTACGAGCAGTACTTC. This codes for CASSGQGPYEQYF. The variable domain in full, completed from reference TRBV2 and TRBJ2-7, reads EPEVTQTPSHQVTQMGQEVILRCVPISNHLYFYWYRQILGQKVEFLVSFYNNEISEKSEIFDDQFSVERPDGSNFTLKIRSTKLEDSAMYFCASSGQGPYEQYFGPGTRLTVT.

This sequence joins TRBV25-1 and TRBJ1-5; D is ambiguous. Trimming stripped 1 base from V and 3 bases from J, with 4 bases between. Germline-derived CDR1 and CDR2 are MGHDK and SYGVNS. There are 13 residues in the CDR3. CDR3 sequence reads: CASSEFFNQPQHF. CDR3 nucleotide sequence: TGTGCCAGCAGTGAATTCTTCAATCAGCCCCAGCATTTT.